The 17 T cell receptor beta chains in this list originate from one sample, sequenced in a study of tumor and adjacent non-tumor tissue in lung cancer. The template was RNA from unsorted bulk tissue. The normal lung tissue was taken more than 3 cm from the tumor edge. A modified ARM-PCR protocol with three rounds of nested PCR amplified TCRbeta. TCRdb reprocessed the multiplex PCR reads via MiXCR and lists one record per CDR3 protein. Among approximately 79,000 distinct CDR3 sequences listed, less than 85% were seen once. The sample comprised distant non-tumor lung tissue. The origin of the receptors is a man between 65 and 85 years old with non-small cell lung cancer.

This clonotype was picked up one time. A read error may produce the germline difference seen at one junction end. The rearrangement uses TRBV5-1 and TRBJ2-3; perhaps TRBD2 as D (5 bases). From germline, CDR1 is SGHRS and CDR2 YFSETQ. The CDR3 is made up of 13 amino acids. The DNA for the CDR3 is TGCGCTAGCATCTTAATCCCGGGGGATACGCAGTATTTT. This sequence encodes CASILIPGDTQYF.

Notes on this clonotype: A read error is likely, as this CDR3 ends without the conserved phenylalanine or tryptophan. The V and J genes are TRBV4-1 and TRBJ1-1; 7 bases align to TRBD1. From germline, CDR1 is MGHRA and CDR2 YSYEKL. V was pared by 0 bases and J by 1 base, with 14 bases of the junction left unmatched. There are 19 residues in the CDR3. CDR3 sequence: CASSQDWAGGEWANTEAFV. CDR3 bases: TGCGCCAGCAGCCAAGATTGGGCAGGGGGGGAGTGGGCGAACACTGAAGCTTTCGTT.

Comments on this clonotype: One junction end disagrees with the germline gene, perhaps due to a read error. The chain combines TRBV10-1 with TRBJ1-6, with TRBD1 as a possible D gene (5 bases). This CDR3 has 13 amino acids. CDR1 and CDR2 from the germline V gene are WNHNN and SYGVQD (reference sequence). The CDR3 coding sequence is TGCGCCAGCAGTGAGTCGGGGGGGGATACCCTCCACTTC. The encoded protein is CASSESGGDTLHF.

As for this clonotype: This is likely a read error, given that the CDR3 carries no conserved phenylalanine or tryptophan at its end. The CDR3 region is CVSSLDAAQPQHS. In DNA form, the CDR3 reads TGTGTCAGCAGCTTAGATGCGGCTCAGCCCCAGCATTCT. The chain couples TRBV11-3 to TRBJ1-5; D unresolved. The CDR3 spans 13 residues. Germline V gene sequence: CDR1 SGHNT, CDR2 YENEEA.

The V gene is TRBV19, the J gene TRBJ1-5; D is unclear. V lost 0 bases and J lost 0, with 6 bases in between. The CDR3 extends over 15 amino acids. CDR1 is LNHDA, CDR2 SQIVND, per germline (reference sequence). The CDR3 coding sequence is TGTGCCAGTAGTATAGATGAGGTTAGCAATCAGCCCCAGCATTTT. Its translation: CASSIDEVSNQPQHF.

A word on this clonotype: The junction does not match germline at one end; this may be a read error. The chain combines TRBV6-6 with TRBJ2-1; D call uncertain. Germline V gives CDR1 MNHNY, CDR2 SVGAGI (reference sequence). This CDR3 is built from 15 residues. The CDR3 loop is CTSSYSRISYNEQFF. In DNA, the CDR3 is TGTACCAGCAGTTACTCGAGGATCTCCTACAATGAGCAGTTCTTC.

In regard to this clonotype: One junction end disagrees with the germline gene, perhaps due to a read error. The J gene is TRBJ1-2, the V gene TRBV29-1; a weak D match, TRBD1 (6 bases). CDR1 is SQVTM, CDR2 ANQGSEA, per germline. The CDR3 sequence is 13 residues long. In nucleotides, the CDR3 is TGCGGCGTTCTTGGGTGGGGGCTCTATGACTACACCTTC. Translation gives CGVLGWGLYDYTF.

Comment on this clonotype: The conserved phenylalanine or tryptophan is not found at the CDR3 terminus, so this likely reflects a read error. The chain employs TRBV10-1 and TRBJ2-2, with D perhaps matching TRBD2 (6 bases). The germline V gene encodes CDR1 WNHNN and CDR2 SYGVQD (reference sequence). The CDR3 is made up of 15 amino acids. The CDR3 DNA follows: TGCGCCAGCAGTGTAGGGAGGTCGGACACCGGGGGGCTGTTTATT. It translates to CASSVGRSDTGGLFI.

About this clonotype itself: The junction does not match germline at one end; this may be a read error. V gene TRBV4-2 combines with J gene TRBJ2-2; TRBD2 aligns across 11 bases. Germline V gene lookup returns CDR1 LGHNA and CDR2 YNFKEQ. The CDR3 totals 15 residues. CDR3 nucleotides: TGTGCCAGCAGCCAACTAGCGGGAGGCACCGGGGAGCCGTTTTTT. Protein: CASSQLAGGTGEPFF.

Regarding this clonotype: Compared with germline, one end of the junction differs, possibly owing to a read error. The chain has TRBV10-3 and TRBJ2-3; the match to TRBD1 covers 11 bases. CDR1 and CDR2 (germline): ENHRY, SYGVKD. The length of the CDR3 is 18 residues. The CDR3 reads CDISDPSGTGGMTDTQYF. The CDR3 nucleotides read TGTGACATCAGTGACCCATCCGGGACAGGGGGTATGACAGATACGCAGTATTTT.

A note on this clonotype: Germline and junction disagree at one end, which may indicate a read error. The CDR3 here is CSVRTWRLSTDRQYF. CDR3 nucleotide sequence: TGCAGTGTTAGAACATGGCGACTAAGCACAGATAGGCAGTATTTT. The chain uses TRBV20-1 and TRBJ2-3, with D possibly being TRBD2 (5 bases). The CDR3 runs to 15 residues. CDR1 and CDR2 (germline): DFQATT, SNEGSKA (reference sequence).

The V and J genes are TRBV29-1 and TRBJ1-2; no definite D call. Trimming took off 4 bases at V and 10 bases at J, with 28 bases between the two ends. This CDR3 spans 16 amino acids. Germline CDR1 reads SQVTM; CDR2 reads ANQGSEA. The CDR3 region is CSVVRYQSSGEDDYTF. For the CDR3, the DNA is TGCAGCGTTGTCCGCTATCAATCCTCAGGTGAAGATGACTACACCTTC.

On this clonotype itself: A single base separates this from a much larger clone, so it may be a read error. V usage is TRBV28 and J usage is TRBJ2-3; 8 nucleotides agree with TRBD2. Unmatched junction bases numbered 9, after V lost 6 bases and J lost 1 base. Germline-derived CDR1 and CDR2 are MDHEN and SYDVKM. The CDR3 extends over 16 amino acids. The CDR3 loop is CASRRGKGLGTDTQYF. CDR3 DNA sequence: TGTGCCAGCAGGCGTGGGAAGGGACTAGGCACAGATACGCAGTATTTT.

This clonotype came up a few times. The chain combines TRBV20-1 with TRBJ2-1, with D uncertain. This CDR3 region has 13 residues. Trimming left V 7 bases short and J 7 bases short, with 17 bases between. Germline V gives CDR1 DFQATT, CDR2 SNEGSKA (reference sequence). This CDR3 reads CSVILQEINEQFF. The CDR3 nucleotides read TGCAGTGTTATATTGCAGGAAATTAATGAGCAGTTCTTC.

Of note for this clonotype: An end of the junction differs from the germline gene, which may be a read error. This chain links TRBV29-1 with TRBJ1-1; D gene uncertain. The CDR3 sequence is 12 residues long. Germline lookup yields CDR1 SQVTM and CDR2 ANQGSEA. The CDR3, as DNA: TGCAGGGTTGTTATTGGGAACAGTGAAGCTTTCTTT. This sequence encodes CRVVIGNSEAFF.

On this clonotype itself: Mismatch with germline at one junction end may stem from a read error. The chain combines TRBV29-1 with TRBJ1-1, with no clear D. Germline CDR1 and CDR2: SQVTM and ANQGSEA. The CDR3 is made up of 15 amino acids. The CDR3 DNA sequence: TGCAGCGTCGACACCTTGCAGGCAGCGAACATTGAAACTTTCTTT. Amino acid sequence: CSVDTLQAANIETFF. Looking up the rest from reference TRBV29-1 and TRBJ1-1 gives the full variable domain: SAVISQKPSRDICQRGTSLTIQCQVDSQVTMMFWYRQQPGQSLTLIATANQGSEATYESGFVIDKFPISRPNLTFSTLTVSNMSPEDSSIYLCSVDTLQAANIETFFGQGTRLTVV.

Comments on this clonotype: An end of the junction does not agree with germline; a read error may underlie this. The chain employs TRBV11-1 and TRBJ1-1; D gene unclear. CDR3 length: 13 residues. The germline CDR1 and CDR2 sequences are SGHAT and FQDESV (reference sequence). The CDR3 region is CANSADKETEAFF. The CDR3 region has the DNA TGTGCCAACAGCGCCGACAAGGAAACTGAAGCTTTCTTT.